The 15 T cell receptor beta chains below were found in one sample sequenced in a study of early T cells in non-severe SARS-CoV-2 infection. TCRdb fed the 5' RACE reads into MiXCR, producing one record per CDR3 protein. The sample has 55,000 to 80,000 distinct CDR3 sequences, around 13% seen once; the top ten hold over 1.1%. The input for sequencing was whole blood, taken at baseline. The source of these receptors is an adult who was a healthcare worker with PCR-confirmed SARS-CoV-2 infection or an uninfected control (not recorded which).

This sequence joins TRBV6-2 or TRBV6-3 and TRBJ2-7; no firm D call. Germline CDR1 reads MNHEY; CDR2 reads SVGEGT. Trimming shortened V by 2 bases and J by 3 bases, and 20 bases separated the two germline ends. The CDR3 contains 17 residues. The CDR3 DNA sequence: TGTGCCAGCAGTTACGATGGTCCTCATCACTGGATCTACGAGCAGTACTTC. Its translation: CASSYDGPHHWIYEQYF.

This clonotype was seen more than once but under ten times. This rearrangement joins TRBV28 to TRBJ1-2, with TRBD1 matching 8 bases. Looked up from germline, CDR1 is MDHEN and CDR2 is SYDVKM. Trimming cost V 5 bases and J 3 bases; bases outside gene matches: 5. There are 14 residues in the CDR3. CDR3 protein: CASSTGGRDYGYTF. The CDR3 region has the DNA TGTGCCAGCAGTACAGGGGGACGGGACTATGGCTACACCTTC.

This clonotype was counted between two and nine times. The chain employs TRBV7-8 and TRBJ1-5, with 9 bases fitting TRBD1. J lost 7 bases, V lost 4 bases, and 11 bases had no gene match. In germline, CDR1 is SGHVS, CDR2 FQNEAQ. The CDR3 is 16 residues long. CDR3 amino acids: CASSSQTGGKGQPQHF. The CDR3 DNA is TGTGCCAGCAGCTCTCAAACAGGGGGCAAGGGACAGCCCCAGCATTTT.

This clonotype came up many times. The rearrangement uses TRBV20-1 and TRBJ2-2; 7 positions agree with TRBD2. Germline trimming cut 6 bases from V and 5 bases from J; bases unmatched to any gene: 9. This CDR3 contains 14 residues. CDR1 and CDR2 from the germline V gene are DFQATT and SNEGSKA (reference sequence). CDR3 DNA sequence: TGCAGTGCAACAGGCGGGAGTCGTACCGGGGAGCTGTTTTTT. It yields the protein CSATGGSRTGELFF.

The chain links TRBV2 to TRBJ2-5; 15 nucleotides agree with TRBD2. The J segment lost 5 bases and the V segment lost 6 bases, leaving 7 bases of the junction unmatched. This CDR3 has 16 amino acids. Germline CDR1 reads SNHLY; CDR2 reads FYNNEI. The CDR3 loop is CASRPGLAGGPETQYF. DNA of the CDR3: TGTGCCAGCAGACCCGGACTAGCGGGGGGGCCGGAGACCCAGTACTTC.

This clonotype came up a few times. V gene TRBV5-1 combines with J gene TRBJ2-1; D remains unclear. Trimming removed 2 bases from V and 9 bases from J, with 18 bases in between. There are 15 residues in the CDR3. CDR1 and CDR2 (germline): SGHRS, YFSETQ. CDR3 DNA: TGCGCCAGCAGCTTAGGGCCCCCTCCCTCTTCTGAGCAGTTCTTC. Protein product: CASSLGPPPSSEQFF.

The rearrangement links TRBV7-9 to TRBJ2-3, with 9 bases that match TRBD1. The CDR3 totals 17 residues. J gave up 1 base and V 5 bases, and 10 bases lay outside the gene matches. CDR1 and CDR2 (germline): SEHNR, FQNEAQ (reference sequence). For the CDR3, the DNA is TGTGCCAGCAGCCCCGGCAGGACAGGGGATGGCACAGATACGCAGTATTTT. Protein product: CASSPGRTGDGTDTQYF.

The rearrangement uses TRBV20-1 and TRBJ1-1; D is ambiguous. Per germline, CDR1 DFQATT and CDR2 SNEGSKA (reference sequence). The CDR3 extends over 14 amino acids. Trimming stripped 2 bases from V and 0 bases from J, with 10 bases between. CDR3 nucleotide sequence: TGCAGTGCTAGATCGCATTTAATGAACACTGAAGCTTTCTTT. Translating gives CSARSHLMNTEAFF.

The chain links TRBV6-2 or TRBV6-3 to TRBJ1-3; D unresolved. Germline V gene data show CDR1 as MNHEY and CDR2 as SVGEGT. The germline V and J ends were trimmed by 6 bases and 0 bases, with 6 bases remaining between them. This CDR3 has 13 residues. DNA of the CDR3: TGTGCCAGCAGCTGGGACTCTGGAAACACCATATATTTT. It yields the protein CASSWDSGNTIYF.

This clonotype appeared many times. V gene TRBV19 combines with J gene TRBJ1-5, with D possibly matching TRBD1 (5 bases). The V end was cut by 7 bases, the J end by 1 base, with 11 bases between. This CDR3 region has 14 residues. The germline CDR1 and CDR2 sequences are LNHDA and SQIVND (reference sequence). In DNA, the CDR3 is TGTGCCAGTAAGTCGTGGGACAGCAATCAGCCCCAGCATTTT. It translates to CASKSWDSNQPQHF.

The DNA for the CDR3 is TGTGCCAGCAGCGAGAAGCGGGAGAAGTTAGATGAGCAGTTCTTC. The encoded protein is CASSEKREKLDEQFF. This chain uses TRBV7-9 with TRBJ2-1; TRBD2 agrees at 8 bases. Germline V gene data show CDR1 as SEHNR and CDR2 as FQNEAQ (reference sequence). This CDR3 has 15 amino acids. Germline trimming cut 5 bases from V and 8 bases from J; bases unmatched to any gene: 11.

J is TRBJ2-1 and V is TRBV6-2 or TRBV6-3; the D gene could be TRBD1 or TRBD2 (10 bases each). The V end was cut by 5 bases, the J end by 7 bases, with 33 bases between. The germline CDR1 and CDR2 sequences are MNHEY and SVGEGT. The CDR3 totals 20 residues. The CDR3, as DNA: TGTGCCAGCAGTCTCCGACAGGGGGCTTATGCTAGCGGGAGTACGAATGAGCAGTTCTTC. Translation gives CASSLRQGAYASGSTNEQFF.

The J gene is TRBJ1-2, the V gene TRBV6-5; no clear D gene. The CDR3 spans 14 residues. Germline V gene lookup returns CDR1 MNHEY and CDR2 SVGAGI. V was pared by 0 bases and J by 4 bases, with 9 bases between. The CDR3 bases are TGTGCCAGCAGTTACTCCAGGCAACCCTATGGCTACACCTTC. Encoded protein: CASSYSRQPYGYTF.

In its sample, this clonotype was seen many times. This chain connects TRBV24-1 to TRBJ2-3, with 9 bases aligning to TRBD1. J was trimmed by 2 bases and V by 1 base; bases with no gene match: 12. The CDR3 has 19 amino acids. CDR1 is KGHDR and CDR2 is SFDVKD in the germline V gene. CDR3 residues: CATSDFTGGNSGSTDTQYF. The CDR3 nucleotides are TGTGCCACCAGTGATTTCACAGGGGGCAATAGCGGATCCACAGATACGCAGTATTTT.

A few counts support this clonotype. J is TRBJ1-5 and V is TRBV28; 8 positions match TRBD1. The CDR3 covers 16 residues. V was clipped by 4 bases and J by 7 bases; unmatched bases: 12. Germline CDR1 MDHEN, CDR2 SYDVKM. The DNA for the CDR3 is TGTGCCAGCAGTTACCTTTTCGGGACAGGCGGCCAGCCCCAGCATTTT. Residues: CASSYLFGTGGQPQHF.